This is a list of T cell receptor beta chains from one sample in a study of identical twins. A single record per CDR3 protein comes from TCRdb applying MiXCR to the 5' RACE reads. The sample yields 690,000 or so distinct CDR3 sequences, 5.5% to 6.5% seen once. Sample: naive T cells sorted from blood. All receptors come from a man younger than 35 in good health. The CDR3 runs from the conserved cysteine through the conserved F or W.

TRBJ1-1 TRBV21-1 CASSKGGGTGGEFEAFF
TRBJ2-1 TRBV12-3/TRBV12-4 CASSLSGLYNEQFF
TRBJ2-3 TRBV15 CATSRDDDTQYF
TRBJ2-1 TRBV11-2 CASSLYSYNEQFF
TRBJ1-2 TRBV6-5 CASSYKGQGPFYGYTF
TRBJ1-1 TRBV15 CATSRDPAGEAFF
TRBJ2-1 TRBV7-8 CASSPDYLSANEQFF
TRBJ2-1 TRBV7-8 CASSRQAPQLSNEQFF
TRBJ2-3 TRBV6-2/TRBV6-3 CASSSTHRLDTQYF
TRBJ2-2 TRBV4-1 CASSQVTGGLRTGELFF